Shown below are 17 T cell receptor beta chains from a single sample sequenced in a study of cytomegalovirus exposure and HLA in healthy donors. The primer mix had 60 Vbeta and 13 Jbeta primers. Here immunoSEQ multiplex PCR was the method, and the copy in TCRdb shows in-frame clones only, minus some. The repertoire holds 75,000 to 90,000 clones, with around 76% as singletons. The sequenced material came from PBMCs. These receptors originate from a male donor in good health and CMV-seropositive.

The J gene is TRBJ2-7, the V gene TRBV4-2; maybe TRBD1 (6 bases). V lost 1 base, J lost 6 bases, and 22 bases lay in between. The germline V gene has CDR1 LGHNA and CDR2 YNFKEQ. The CDR3 length is 17 residues. The CDR3, as DNA: TGTGCCAGCAGCCAAGCCCCGGACAGTAAGTATGGAGGCGAGCAGTACTTC. The encoded protein is CASSQAPDSKYGGEQYF.

The genes are TRBV18 and TRBJ2-1, with D unclear. Trimming removed 3 bases at V and 10 bases at J, with 10 bases between. Germline V gene sequence: CDR1 KGHSH, CDR2 LQKENI. The CDR3 extends over 12 amino acids. This CDR3 reads CASSPERREQFF. The CDR3 DNA sequence: TGTGCCAGCTCACCCGAGCGTCGGGAGCAGTTCTTC.

By its share, this clone is medium-sized. The chain employs TRBV2 and TRBJ1-1; D not resolved. Trimming removed 2 bases at V and 7 bases at J, with 2 bases between. This CDR3 comprises 10 residues. The germline CDR1 and CDR2 sequences are SNHLY and FYNNEI. CDR3 in amino acids: CASSEYEAFF. The CDR3 DNA reads as TGTGCCAGCAGTGAATATGAAGCTTTCTTT. The whole variable domain, remainder taken from reference TRBV2 and TRBJ1-1, is EPEVTQTPSHQVTQMGQEVILRCVPISNHLYFYWYRQILGQKVEFLVSFYNNEISEKSEIFDDQFSVERPDGSNFTLKIRSTKLEDSAMYFCASSEYEAFFGQGTRLTVV.

Note on this clone: One end of the junction varies from germline; a read error may be responsible. This chain joins TRBV5-1 and TRBJ2-5; D ambiguous. The CDR3 has 13 residues. Germline values: CDR1 SGHRS, CDR2 YFSETQ. DNA for the CDR3: TGCGTCAGCAGCTTGGGCCAGGCCGAGACCCAGTACTTC. This sequence encodes CVSSLGQAETQYF.

The chain employs TRBV5-1 and TRBJ2-7, with no clear D. The CDR3 sequence is 11 residues long. Deletions cut 2 bases from V and 5 bases from J, with 5 bases between. CDR1 and CDR2 from the germline V gene are SGHRS and YFSETQ. The CDR3 nucleotides are TGCGCCAGCAGCTTTTATCACGAGCAGTACTTC. Amino acid sequence: CASSFYHEQYF. The full variable domain, in which reference TRBV5-1 and TRBJ2-7 provide the parts outside the CDR3, is KAGVTQTPRYLIKTRGQQVTLSCSPISGHRSVSWYQQTPGQGLQFLFEYFSETQRNKGNFPGRFSGRQFSNSRSEMNVSTLELGDSALYLCASSFYHEQYFGPGTRLTVT.

This chain joins TRBV5-6 and TRBJ2-7; D uncertain. Germline CDR1 reads SGHDT; CDR2 reads YYEEEE. V lost 0 bases to trimming and J lost 3 bases, with 7 bases between them. CDR3 length equals 13 residues. The CDR3 DNA follows: TGTGCCAGCAGCTTGGTCCTCGGCTACGAGCAGTACTTC. This translates into CASSLVLGYEQYF.

The V call is TRBV18, the J call TRBJ2-3; 9 nucleotides align to TRBD2. The CDR3 runs to 18 residues. In germline, CDR1 is KGHSH, CDR2 LQKENI. The V gene end was trimmed by 2 bases and the J gene end by 5 bases; junction bases not matched to a gene: 14. The DNA of the CDR3 is TGTGCCAGCTCACCAAAAGGTCAAGCGGGAGGCGCGGGAGATACGCAGTATTTT. Translated: CASSPKGQAGGAGDTQYF.

The chain has TRBV5-1 and TRBJ1-2; TRBD1 matches at 8 bases. This CDR3 is 13 amino acids long. V lost 3 bases to trimming and J lost 8 bases; unmatched junction nucleotides: 6. Germline CDR1 SGHRS, CDR2 YFSETQ. The CDR3 DNA reads as TGCGCCAGCAGCTCCAGACAGGGGTGGGGCTACACCTTC. It yields the protein CASSSRQGWGYTF.

This clone was seen a handful of times. This chain joins TRBV5-4 and TRBJ2-1; 12 bases are a match to TRBD2. The CDR3 is made up of 15 amino acids. Trimming cost V 4 bases and J 9 bases; bases outside gene matches: 8. Per the germline V gene, CDR1 is SGHNT and CDR2 is YYREEE (reference sequence). CDR3 in amino acids: CASSVSSGRAGEQFF. The CDR3 bases are TGTGCCAGCAGCGTCTCTAGCGGGAGGGCGGGTGAGCAGTTCTTC.

V usage is TRBV21-1 and J usage is TRBJ2-4; the table's D call, TRBD2, has no DNA check behind it. TRBV21-1 corresponds to a pseudogene. The CDR3 sequence is 17 residues long. The CDR3 loop is CASSIGLGTTAKNIQYF. Here the CDR3 DNA reads TGTGCCAGCAGCATTGGACTAGGGACGACAGCCAAAAACATTCAGTACTTC.

This chain uses TRBV6-5 with TRBJ1-1; no definite D call. The CDR3 runs 15 residues. With 6 bases removed from V and 1 base from J, the gap between germline ends came to 15 bases. Germline V lookup: CDR1 MNHEY, CDR2 SVGAGI. DNA for the CDR3: TGTGCCAGCAGGGAGTCGGGGTCGCGGAACACTGAAGCTTTCTTT. Residues: CASRESGSRNTEAFF.

This chain joins TRBV28 and TRBJ1-5; D remains ambiguous. Trimming shortened V by 2 bases and J by 8 bases, and 7 bases separated the two germline ends. Looked up from germline, CDR1 is MDHEN and CDR2 is SYDVKM. The CDR3 length is 12 residues. The CDR3 loop reads CASSLVRKPQHF. The CDR3 nucleotides are TGTGCCAGCAGTTTAGTTAGAAAGCCCCAGCATTTT.

The V and J genes are TRBV19 and TRBJ2-7, with D maybe TRBD1 (6 bases). Germline CDR1 and CDR2: LNHDA and SQIVND (reference sequence). The CDR3 totals 14 residues. V shed 4 bases and J shed 2 bases, with 12 bases lying between them. The CDR3 spells CASSTDTGTYEQYF. In DNA form, the CDR3 reads TGTGCCAGTAGTACCGACACAGGGACCTACGAGCAGTACTTC. Filled out from reference TRBV19 and TRBJ2-7, the complete variable domain reads DGGITQSPKYLFRKEGQNVTLSCEQNLNHDAMYWYRQDPGQGLRLIYYSQIVNDFQKGDIAEGYSVSREKKESFPLTVTSAQKNPTAFYLCASSTDTGTYEQYFGPGTRLTVT.

The chain employs TRBV19 and TRBJ1-5, with TRBD1 matching over 9 bases. The CDR3 runs to 20 residues. J gave up 0 bases and V 3 bases, and 15 bases lay outside the gene matches. Per germline, CDR1 LNHDA and CDR2 SQIVND (reference sequence). CDR3: CASSIWGIQGAYYSNQPQHF. The CDR3 DNA is TGTGCCAGTAGTATTTGGGGGATACAGGGGGCCTACTATAGCAATCAGCCCCAGCATTTT.

V gene TRBV29-1 combines with J gene TRBJ2-1; no clear D gene. This CDR3 comprises 12 residues. Deletions cut 6 bases from V and 5 bases from J, with 11 bases between. Germline V CDR1 and CDR2: SQVTM, ANQGSEA. As DNA, the CDR3 is TGCAGCGTCGAACATTACAACAATGAGCAGTTCTTC. The encoded protein is CSVEHYNNEQFF.

The chain carries TRBV10-3 and TRBJ2-3; 9 bases are a match to TRBD2. J gave up 5 bases and V 7 bases, and 4 bases lay outside the gene matches. Germline CDR1 reads ENHRY; CDR2 reads SYGVKD. The CDR3 consists of 13 residues. CDR3 sequence: CAITSGEIDTQYF. CDR3 bases: TGTGCCATCACTAGCGGGGAAATAGATACGCAGTATTTT.

J is TRBJ1-2 and V is TRBV28, with D maybe TRBD1 (5 bases). The germline gives CDR1 MDHEN, CDR2 SYDVKM. The CDR3 consists of 12 residues. The V and J ends lost 7 bases and 7 bases respectively, with 13 bases between them. CDR3 amino acids: CASNIQERGYTF. The CDR3 bases are TGTGCCAGCAATATACAGGAGCGTGGCTACACCTTC.